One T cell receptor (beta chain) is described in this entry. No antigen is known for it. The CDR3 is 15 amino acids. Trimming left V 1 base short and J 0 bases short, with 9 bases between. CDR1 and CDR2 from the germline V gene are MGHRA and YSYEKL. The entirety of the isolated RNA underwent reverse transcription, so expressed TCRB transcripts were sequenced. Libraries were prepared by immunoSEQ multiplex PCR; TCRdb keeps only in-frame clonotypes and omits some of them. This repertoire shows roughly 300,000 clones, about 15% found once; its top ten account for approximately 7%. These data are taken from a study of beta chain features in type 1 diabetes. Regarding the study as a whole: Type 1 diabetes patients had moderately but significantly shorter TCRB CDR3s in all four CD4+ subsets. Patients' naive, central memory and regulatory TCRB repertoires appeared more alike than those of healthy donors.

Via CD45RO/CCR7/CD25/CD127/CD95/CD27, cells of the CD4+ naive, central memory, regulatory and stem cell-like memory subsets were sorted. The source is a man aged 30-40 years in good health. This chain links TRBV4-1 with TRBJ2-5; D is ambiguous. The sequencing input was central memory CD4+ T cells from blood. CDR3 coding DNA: TGCGCCAGCAGCCAAGCGGTGGGTAACCAAGAGACCCAGTACTTC. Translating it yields CASSQAVGNQETQYF.